Presented here are 25 T cell receptor beta chains from one specimen sequenced in a study of cytomegalovirus exposure and HLA in healthy donors. The PCR was carried out with 60 Vbeta primers and 13 Jbeta primers. TCRdb's table, derived via immunoSEQ multiplex PCR, lists solely in-frame clones and lacks some. This table holds around 170,000 clones, 65% to 85% found once. Sample: PBMCs. Source of these receptors: a man aged 50 to 60 in good health and CMV-seropositive.

This clone has only a few counts. The chain has TRBV4-1 and TRBJ2-3, with TRBD2 matching 8 bases. The CDR3 has 13 residues. Germline-derived CDR1 and CDR2 are MGHRA and YSYEKL. Trimming cost V 6 bases and J 1 base; bases outside gene matches: 0. Here the CDR3 DNA reads TGCGCCAGCAGAGCGGGGGGCACAGATACGCAGTATTTT. Protein: CASRAGGTDTQYF.

A single count supports this clone. This chain uses TRBV28 with TRBJ2-1, with 12 nucleotides matching TRBD1. Germline V gene lookup returns CDR1 MDHEN and CDR2 SYDVKM. There are 17 residues in the CDR3. The V segment lost 3 bases and the J segment 3 bases; nucleotides outside the gene matches: 6. CDR3 DNA: TGTGCCAGCAGTTTGAGGGACAGGGGGCCGTTCTACAATGAGCAGTTCTTC. Protein product: CASSLRDRGPFYNEQFF.

This chain uses TRBV5-4 with TRBJ2-1, with TRBD2 matching over 12 bases. The V segment lost 2 bases and the J segment 2 bases; nucleotides outside the gene matches: 8. There are 18 residues in the CDR3. Germline CDR1 reads SGHNT; CDR2 reads YYREEE (reference sequence). The CDR3 protein is CASSFRWSSGGAYNEQFF. The CDR3 DNA sequence: TGTGCCAGCAGCTTTAGGTGGTCTAGCGGGGGGGCCTACAATGAGCAGTTCTTC.

The chain links TRBV2 to TRBJ1-2; 9 bases align to TRBD1. The CDR3 loop spans 14 amino acids. Germline CDR1 and CDR2: SNHLY and FYNNEI. V lost 5 bases, J lost 5 bases, and 6 bases stayed unmatched. The DNA of the CDR3 is TGTGCCAGCAGTACAGGGGGCTTAAATTATGGCTACACCTTC. It encodes CASSTGGLNYGYTF.

This clone has more than one count but fewer than ten. This chain connects TRBV11-2 to TRBJ2-7; D possibly corresponds to TRBD1 (5 bases). CDR1 is SGHAT and CDR2 is FQNNGV in the germline V gene. The CDR3 consists of 12 residues. Trimming took off 6 bases at V and 3 bases at J, with 9 bases between the two ends. The CDR3 DNA sequence: TGTGCCAGCAGAACAGGATACTACGAGCAGTACTTC. Translated, it gives CASRTGYYEQYF.

V gene TRBV7-6 combines with J gene TRBJ2-1; 8 positions agree with TRBD1. J lost 1 base, V lost 3 bases, and 2 bases had no gene match. CDR1 is SGHVS and CDR2 is FNYEAQ in the germline V gene. This CDR3 is 15 amino acids long. CDR3 residues: CASSLGTGSYNEQFF. The CDR3 bases are TGTGCCAGCAGCTTGGGGACAGGATCCTACAATGAGCAGTTCTTC.

The CDR3 loop is CASRGAQNTGELFF. The CDR3 DNA sequence: TGTGCCAGCAGAGGGGCTCAGAACACCGGGGAGCTGTTTTTT. This chain uses TRBV9 with TRBJ2-2, with TRBD1 as a possible D gene (5 bases). Germline V lookup: CDR1 SGDLS, CDR2 YYNGEE. The V end was cut by 5 bases, the J end by 1 base, with 9 bases between. The CDR3 has 14 amino acids.

The J gene is TRBJ1-4, the V gene TRBV7-2; D possibly corresponds to TRBD1 (5 bases). The germline V gene has CDR1 SGHTA and CDR2 FQGNSA. V lost 1 base and J 7 bases, leaving 13 bases between the germline ends. The length of the CDR3 is 15 residues. CDR3 in DNA: TGTGCCAGCAGCTTAGAGGCAGGGTCGGTTGAAAAACTGTTTTTT. Translated: CASSLEAGSVEKLFF.

The J gene is TRBJ2-6, the V gene TRBV7-6; 9 bases agree with TRBD1. Trimming took 1 base from V and 0 from J; bases not matched to a gene: 10. From germline, CDR1 is SGHVS and CDR2 FNYEAQ. This CDR3 spans 20 amino acids. The chain's CDR3 is CASSLVVGTGSPSGANVLTF. The CDR3 nucleotides read TGTGCCAGCAGCTTAGTTGTAGGGACAGGGTCCCCCTCTGGGGCCAACGTCCTGACTTTC.

CDR3 bases: TGTGCCAGCAGCTTAGCGCGGTACAATGAGCAGTTCTTC. It specifies CASSLARYNEQFF. This chain links TRBV7-8 with TRBJ2-1, with D unresolved. CDR3 size: 13 residues. The germline V gene has CDR1 SGHVS and CDR2 FQNEAQ. The V end was cut by 0 bases, the J end by 4 bases, with 4 bases between.

The chain is built from TRBV4-2 and TRBJ1-5; possibly TRBD1 for D (5 bases). The CDR3 is made up of 16 amino acids. The V end was cut by 1 base, the J end by 6 bases, with 16 bases between. Looked up from germline, CDR1 is LGHNA and CDR2 is YNFKEQ. CDR3 residues: CASSQVPGGNLQPQHF. DNA for the CDR3: TGTGCCAGCAGCCAAGTTCCGGGGGGGAACCTTCAGCCCCAGCATTTT.

The chain recombines TRBV5-1 with TRBJ1-6, with 8 bases matching TRBD1. In germline, CDR1 is SGHRS, CDR2 YFSETQ. The V gene end was trimmed by 7 bases and the J gene end by 0 bases; junction bases not matched to a gene: 6. CDR3 length equals 16 residues. Here the CDR3 DNA reads TGCGCCAGCTCGACAGGGGAAAGCTCCTATAATTCACCCCTCCACTTT. Translating gives CASSTGESSYNSPLHF. Looking up the rest from reference TRBV5-1 and TRBJ1-6 gives the full variable domain: KAGVTQTPRYLIKTRGQQVTLSCSPISGHRSVSWYQQTPGQGLQFLFEYFSETQRNKGNFPGRFSGRQFSNSRSEMNVSTLELGDSALYLCASSTGESSYNSPLHFGNGTRLTVT.

The chain couples TRBV4-3 to TRBJ2-7; possibly TRBD1 for D (5 bases). Between the trimmed V and J ends, which lost 4 bases and 2 bases, there was a span of 15 bases. Germline V gene lookup returns CDR1 LGHNA and CDR2 YSLEER. The CDR3 has 15 residues. The DNA of the CDR3 is TGCGCCAGCAGCCCCAGGGCCCTTCCGGCCTACGAGCAGTACTTC. This gives the protein CASSPRALPAYEQYF.

V gene TRBV6-1 combines with J gene TRBJ1-2; D might be TRBD1 (5 bases). CDR1 and CDR2 (germline): MNHNS, SASEGT. This CDR3 is built from 15 residues. V shed 8 bases and J shed 6 bases, with 22 bases lying between them. CDR3 sequence: CASFSPRAAWDGYTF. The DNA of the CDR3 is TGTGCCAGCTTCTCCCCCAGGGCCGCCTGGGATGGCTACACCTTC.

J is TRBJ2-7 and V is TRBV2; 7 positions match TRBD1. V lost 6 bases and J lost 6; bases outside the gene matches: 8. Germline lookup yields CDR1 SNHLY and CDR2 FYNNEI. The CDR3 is 13 amino acids. In DNA, the CDR3 is TGTGCCAGCAGCCCGACAGGGTGGGGCGAGCAGTACTTC. Amino acids: CASSPTGWGEQYF. Full variable domain (remainder filled in from reference TRBV2 and TRBJ2-7): EPEVTQTPSHQVTQMGQEVILRCVPISNHLYFYWYRQILGQKVEFLVSFYNNEISEKSEIFDDQFSVERPDGSNFTLKIRSTKLEDSAMYFCASSPTGWGEQYFGPGTRLTVT.

The chain links TRBV30 to TRBJ1-5; possibly TRBD1 for D (5 bases). Per germline, CDR1 GTSNPN and CDR2 SVGIG (reference sequence). Trimming cost V 1 base and J 3 bases, with 10 bases left between them. The CDR3 has 14 amino acids. CDR3 in DNA: TGTGCCTGGAGTGCCGGACACATCAATCAGCCCCAGCATTTT. The encoded protein is CAWSAGHINQPQHF.

This chain links TRBV18 with TRBJ1-6; D possibly corresponds to TRBD1 (5 bases). CDR1 KGHSH and CDR2 LQKENI come from the germline V gene. The CDR3 consists of 15 residues. V was cut by 3 bases and J by 7 bases, with 13 bases left in between. The DNA for the CDR3 is TGTGCCAGCTCACCTGAGGCAGGGTGGAATTCACCCCTCCACTTT. Translation: CASSPEAGWNSPLHF.

The chain joins TRBV2 to TRBJ2-5; the D gene is possibly TRBD1 (6 bases). There are 13 residues in the CDR3. The V and J ends lost 5 bases and 4 bases respectively, with 11 bases between them. Germline CDR1 and CDR2: SNHLY and FYNNEI. CDR3 amino acids: CASSLQGGETQYF. The CDR3 nucleotides are TGTGCCAGCAGTCTCCAAGGGGGAGAGACCCAGTACTTC.

In DNA, the CDR3 is TGTGCCAGCAGCGTAGCTCCCACAGATACGCAGTATTTT. Its protein product is CASSVAPTDTQYF. The chain recombines TRBV9 with TRBJ2-3; unclear D gene. Trimming pared 0 bases from V and 2 bases from J, leaving 4 bases between. Germline V gene sequence: CDR1 SGDLS, CDR2 YYNGEE. The CDR3 totals 13 residues.

V gene TRBV11-3 combines with J gene TRBJ2-1; 12 bases are shared with TRBD2. The germline V gene has CDR1 SGHNT and CDR2 YENEEA. V lost 4 bases and J lost 7; bases outside the gene matches: 11. This CDR3 contains 17 residues. Here the CDR3 DNA reads TGTGCCAGCAGCTCGGGAACGACTAGCGGGAGAGCAAATGAGCAGTTCTTC. This sequence encodes CASSSGTTSGRANEQFF.

In the case of this clone: This specimen includes other DNA sequences encoding the same CDR3. This sequence joins TRBV28 and TRBJ2-7; TRBD2 matches 8 bases. This CDR3 has 17 residues. Unmatched junction bases numbered 15, after V lost 5 bases and J lost 3 bases. The germline gives CDR1 MDHEN, CDR2 SYDVKM. The CDR3 nucleotides are TGTGCCAGCAGTCTAGGCCCAGGGCAAAGCGGGAGCTACGAGCAGTACTTC. This codes for CASSLGPGQSGSYEQYF.

The chain is built from TRBV5-1 and TRBJ2-7, with 7 bases fitting TRBD1. The junction had 11 bases not matched to a gene; V was cut back by 0 bases and J by 5 bases. The CDR3 has 16 residues. Germline lookup yields CDR1 SGHRS and CDR2 YFSETQ. The CDR3 loop is CASSLGSRTGGNEQYF. In nucleotides, the CDR3 is TGCGCCAGCAGCTTGGGCTCGAGGACAGGTGGAAACGAGCAGTACTTC. Filled out from reference TRBV5-1 and TRBJ2-7, the complete variable domain reads KAGVTQTPRYLIKTRGQQVTLSCSPISGHRSVSWYQQTPGQGLQFLFEYFSETQRNKGNFPGRFSGRQFSNSRSEMNVSTLELGDSALYLCASSLGSRTGGNEQYFGPGTRLTVT.

The chain couples TRBV29-1 to TRBJ1-4, with 9 positions matching TRBD1. Germline lookup yields CDR1 SQVTM and CDR2 ANQGSEA. The CDR3 runs to 14 residues. V was pared by 4 bases and J by 6 bases, with 6 bases of the junction left unmatched. CDR3 nucleotides: TGCAGCGTTGCCCCGGGACAGGGAGATGAAAAACTGTTTTTT. Translation: CSVAPGQGDEKLFF. Full variable domain (remainder filled in from reference TRBV29-1 and TRBJ1-4): SAVISQKPSRDICQRGTSLTIQCQVDSQVTMMFWYRQQPGQSLTLIATANQGSEATYESGFVIDKFPISRPNLTFSTLTVSNMSPEDSSIYLCSVAPGQGDEKLFFGSGTQLSVL.

The count of this clone is one. This rearrangement joins TRBV27 to TRBJ2-1; 13 bases agree with TRBD2. The length of the CDR3 is 14 residues. Germline CDR1 and CDR2: MNHEY and SMNVEV (reference sequence). Germline trimming cut 6 bases from V and 7 bases from J; bases unmatched to any gene: 3. The CDR3 coding sequence is TGTGCCAGCAGGGGACTAGCGGGGATAAATGAGCAGTTCTTC. Protein product: CASRGLAGINEQFF.

CDR3 coding DNA: TGTGCCAGCTCGCAAAAAGACGGGTTCAATCAGCCCCAGCATTTT. Amino acid sequence: CASSQKDGFNQPQHF. This chain connects TRBV18 to TRBJ1-5, with D uncertain. Trimming left V 6 bases short and J 3 bases short, with 15 bases between. Looked up from germline, CDR1 is KGHSH and CDR2 is LQKENI. This CDR3 spans 15 amino acids. Full variable domain (remainder filled in from reference TRBV18 and TRBJ1-5): NAGVMQNPRHLVRRRGQEARLRCSPMKGHSHVYWYRQLPEEGLKFMVYLQKENIIDESGMPKERFSAEFPKEGPSILRIQQVVRGDSAAYFCASSQKDGFNQPQHFGDGTRLSIL.